This T cell receptor beta chain was retrieved from a study of blood T cell repertoires in COVID-19. Across the whole study: Material from acute and convalescent COVID-19 was sourced from the United States, Italy and Spain. Sources were T cells, B-cell-depleted T cells, or PBMCs; the material itself was cDNA or gDNA.

Authors' methods: Amplification of reference gene primers was used by the study to estimate nucleated cell counts. Profiled with immunoSEQ multiplex PCR; TCRdb holds only in-frame clones, not every one. V and J calls and clone size come straight from that table; D and trimming were deduced from the DNA. The data show 140,000 to 150,000 clones, around nine tenths seen once. V shed 4 bases and J shed 9 bases, with 10 bases lying between them. CDR1 and CDR2 (germline): LGHNA, YSLEER. The length of the CDR3 is 12 residues. This chain uses TRBV4-3 with TRBJ2-4; perhaps TRBD1 as D (6 bases). Sequenced: peripheral blood. This TCR was recovered from a human donor in a cohort sampled during active COVID-19. Here the CDR3 DNA reads TGCGCCAGCAGCCCTATAGGGGGCATTCAGTACTTC. It encodes CASSPIGGIQYF.